Listed below are T cell receptor beta chains from one sample, sequenced in a study of CD8 T cells in Susac syndrome. MiXCR, applied by TCRdb to the immunoSEQ multiplex PCR reads, yields one record per CDR3 protein. The sample has 100,000 to 150,000 distinct CDR3 sequences, over 85% seen once. Source material: CD4+ T cells from PBMCs. Receptor source: a human donor in good health. The CDR3 runs from the conserved cysteine through the conserved F or W. Fields, in order: V gene, D gene, clone size, J gene, CDR3 length, CDR3 protein, CDR3 DNA. D genes are given only for firm matches. Some rows mark clone size as missing; the rest say once, few, many or name a class of expanded clone.

TRBV5-6	.	once	TRBJ1-3	15	CASSLSAQGGNTIYF	TGTGCCAGCAGCCTCTCGGCACAGGGTGGAAACACCATATATTTT
TRBV12-5	TRBD1	.	TRBJ2-7	14	CASGLGQGASEQYF	TGTGCTAGTGGCCTCGGACAGGGGGCCTCCGAGCAGTACTTC
TRBV10-2	.	.	TRBJ1-2	15	CASRGRGAVGYGYTF	TGCGCCAGCAGAGGCAGGGGAGCGGTAGGGTATGGCTACACCTTC
TRBV7-9	TRBD2	.	TRBJ2-1	15	CASSRGGAGGDEQFF	TGTGCCAGCAGCCGTGGGGGAGCGGGAGGAGATGAGCAGTTCTTC
TRBV29-1	.	.	TRBJ2-3	12	CSVRTGTDTQYF	TGCAGCGTCAGGACAGGCACAGATACGCAGTATTTT
TRBV19	.	.	TRBJ2-2	15	CASQSEGGGPGELFF	TGTGCCAGTCAATCAGAGGGAGGAGGACCCGGGGAGCTGTTTTTT
TRBV25-1	.	.	TRBJ2-3	14	CASVGILSTDTQYF	TGTGCCAGCGTCGGGATTCTAAGCACAGATACGCAGTATTTT
TRBV5-1	TRBD2	.	TRBJ2-5	12	CASSTGGETQYF	TGCGCCAGCAGCACCGGGGGGGAGACCCAGTACTTC
TRBV7-8	.	.	TRBJ1-2	14	CASSLEGSNYGYTF	TGTGCCAGCAGCTTAGAAGGCAGTAACTATGGCTACACCTTC
TRBV3-1	TRBD1	.	TRBJ1-1	16	CASSHWDRAKNTEAFF	TGTGCCAGCAGCCATTGGGACAGGGCCAAGAACACTGAAGCTTTCTTT
TRBV20-1	TRBD2	.	TRBJ2-1	16	CSARQRTSGRVNEQFF	TGCAGTGCTAGACAGAGAACTAGCGGGAGGGTCAATGAGCAGTTCTTC
TRBV30	.	.	TRBJ1-5	13	CAWSASGDQPQHF	TGTGCCTGGAGTGCCTCAGGGGATCAGCCCCAGCATTTT
TRBV20-1	.	.	TRBJ1-1	12	CSAPRGGAEAFF	TGCAGTGCTCCCAGGGGCGGGGCTGAAGCTTTCTTT
TRBV5-1	TRBD1	.	TRBJ1-1	13	CVSSLDRGTEAFF	TGCGTCAGCAGCCTCGACAGGGGCACTGAAGCTTTCTTT
TRBV11-2	TRBD2	.	TRBJ2-1	16	CASSRVLADSYNEQFF	TGTGCCAGCAGCCGAGTACTAGCGGATTCCTACAATGAGCAGTTCTTC
TRBV20-1	.	.	TRBJ1-4	15	CSARDLRGGNEKLFF	TGCAGTGCTAGAGATCTCAGAGGGGGAAATGAAAAACTGTTTTTT
TRBV7-9	.	once	TRBJ2-5	11	CASSFSEAQYF	TGTGCCAGCAGCTTTTCTGAGGCCCAGTACTTC
TRBV9	.	.	TRBJ2-1	16	CASSVMGEAAYNEQFF	TGTGCCAGCAGTGTCATGGGGGAGGCGGCTTACAATGAGCAGTTCTTC
TRBV6-5	TRBD1	.	TRBJ1-2	11	CASGQGNGYTF	TGTGCCAGCGGACAGGGGAATGGCTACACCTTC
TRBV7-2	TRBD2	.	TRBJ2-1	16	CASSSMTSGRAKEQFF	TGTGCCAGCAGCTCCATGACTAGCGGGAGGGCCAAAGAGCAGTTCTTC
TRBV19	TRBD1	.	TRBJ1-2	16	CASSPRTGNIVYGYTF	TGTGCCAGTAGTCCGCGGACAGGGAACATCGTCTATGGCTACACCTTC
TRBV7-9	.	.	TRBJ2-4	15	CASSPIPGAGNIQYF	TGTGCCAGCAGCCCAATCCCGGGGGCTGGAAACATTCAGTACTTC
TRBV7-2	.	.	TRBJ2-7	15	CASSLGVHVTYEQYF	TGTGCCAGCAGCTTAGGGGTACACGTCACCTACGAGCAGTACTTC
TRBV4-1	.	few	TRBJ2-7	15	CASSQERGPSYEQYF	TGCGCCAGCAGCCAAGAACGGGGACCCTCCTACGAGCAGTACTTC
TRBV9	.	.	TRBJ1-1	14	CASSPRSSFAEAFF	TGTGCCAGCAGCCCACGGTCCAGTTTTGCTGAAGCTTTCTTT
TRBV29-1	TRBD2	.	TRBJ2-7	13	CSVLSGRVAEQYF	TGCAGCGTCCTTAGCGGGAGGGTGGCCGAGCAGTACTTC
TRBV2	TRBD2	.	TRBJ2-1	15	CATSAEREPAHEQFF	TGTGCCACCTCAGCGGAGCGGGAGCCCGCCCATGAGCAGTTCTTC
TRBV27	.	.	TRBJ2-7	14	CASSINLGGREQYF	TGTGCCAGCAGTATTAACCTCGGGGGGCGCGAGCAGTACTTC
TRBV7-9	TRBD1	.	TRBJ2-1	15	CASSSRSGGSNEQFF	TGTGCCAGCAGCTCCCGGTCAGGGGGAAGCAATGAGCAGTTCTTC
TRBV6-2/TRBV6-3	.	.	TRBJ2-7	15	CASTDWGRKTYEQYF	TGTGCCAGCACCGACTGGGGGAGGAAAACCTACGAGCAGTACTTC